The next 3 T cell receptor beta chains were all read from a single sample in a study of cytomegalovirus exposure and HLA in healthy donors (TCRdb year 2017). The library was built by means of the immunoSEQ multiplex PCR assay. The multiplex PCR relied on a mix of 60 forward primers for TCR Vbeta segments and 13 reverse primers for TCR Jbeta segments. Not all clones reach the TCRdb copy of this immuneACCESS table, which keeps in-frame sequences only. Checked studies attribute under half of the gap to unresolved V genes and leave the rest unexplained. This sample's records show just over 150,000 clones. About 2.2% of the sample is held by the ten biggest clonotypes. Sequenced: PBMCs. These receptors came from a man aged 25-45 years in good health and CMV-seronegative.

This chain uses TRBV27 with TRBJ1-5; TRBD1 is a possible D gene (6 bases). V was trimmed by 5 bases and J by 4 bases, leaving 12 bases between them. This CDR3 spans 14 amino acids. In germline, CDR1 is MNHEY, CDR2 SMNVEV (reference sequence). The CDR3 reads CASSPGTKNQPQHF. The CDR3 DNA is TGTGCCAGCAGTCCGGGGACAAAGAATCAGCCCCAGCATTTT.

The V and J genes are TRBV7-3 and TRBJ2-1; 8 bases are a match to TRBD2. The CDR3 runs to 20 residues. V lost 4 bases and J lost 1; bases outside the gene matches: 18. Germline V CDR1 and CDR2: SGHTA, FQGTGA. This chain's CDR3 is CASSSSGGTTGEFSYNEQFF. The CDR3 region has the DNA TGTGCCAGCAGCTCATCGGGGGGGACTACCGGCGAATTTTCCTACAATGAGCAGTTCTTC.

The V gene is TRBV4-1, the J gene TRBJ2-7; D call uncertain. The CDR3 is 14 amino acids. Germline V gene data show CDR1 as MGHRA and CDR2 as YSYEKL. V was trimmed by 1 base and J by 2 bases, leaving 9 bases between them. This chain's CDR3 is CASSQAGRPYEQYF. CDR3 DNA sequence: TGCGCCAGCAGCCAAGCAGGCAGGCCCTACGAGCAGTACTTC.